Included here is one T cell receptor beta chain sequence, with context. Its matching antigen is unknown. The sample comes from a study of neoadjuvant nivolumab and ipilimumab in lung cancer. Points from the study as a whole: Only a single major-pathologic-response sample was available for clonality analysis. Only a small number of samples underwent TCR sequencing. TCR richness and clonality were higher in tumors than adjacent uninvolved lung. Pretherapy blood TCR richness correlated positively with resected tumor richness.

Clones were read by immunoSEQ multiplex PCR, and TCRdb kept only the in-frame ones, dropping some. The table records more than 10,000 clones, around two thirds of them present only once. V gave up 4 bases and J gave up 6 bases; unmatched junction bases: 16. Per germline, CDR1 SGHRS and CDR2 YFSETQ. The CDR3 has 18 residues. V usage is TRBV5-1 and J usage is TRBJ2-1; 10 bases align to TRBD2. Sequences were derived from peripheral blood, sampled after neoadjuvant nivolumab, alone or with ipilimumab, at or shortly before surgery. This clonotype was obtained from an adult with non-small cell lung cancer. The CDR3 sequence: CASSRGTSENVLGNEQFF. CDR3 coding DNA: TGCGCCAGCAGCAGGGGGACTAGCGAAAATGTTTTGGGCAATGAGCAGTTCTTC.